Detailed here is one TCR beta chain. Under the authors' procedure: Amplification with reference gene primers provided the estimates of nucleated cell counts. Clones were sequenced by immunoSEQ multiplex PCR, and TCRdb holds only the in-frame ones, with some missing. The V and J calls and clone size are taken from that table; D and trimming were inferred from the DNA. The sample lists around 300,000 clones, around 83% seen once, with about 2.7% in the top ten. The CDR3 has 13 amino acids. The V and J ends lost 7 bases and 5 bases, in that order; junction bases with no gene match: 7. Germline V gene sequence: CDR1 SQVTM, CDR2 ANQGSEA. The data stem from a study of blood T cell repertoires in COVID-19.

The TCR comes from a man under 40 with active or convalescent COVID-19. This sequence joins TRBV29-1 and TRBJ1-4, with TRBD1 matching 7 bases. The sequenced material came from peripheral blood. The CDR3 DNA reads TGCAGCGCCAGTCAGGGGGAAAATGAAAAACTGTTTTTT. This translates into CSASQGENEKLFF.